The source of this TCR beta chain is a study of T cells in narcolepsy. Study findings and constraints: Autoreactive clone sequences were missing from some blood memory CD4+ repertoires.

This clone was detected once. Its target is unknown. The CDR3 extends over 13 amino acids. V was clipped by 4 bases and J by 7 bases, with 14 bases between them. The germline V gene encodes CDR1 SGHRS and CDR2 YFSETQ. Clones were read by immunoSEQ multiplex PCR, and TCRdb kept only the in-frame ones, dropping some. The sample lists around 30,000 clones, approximately 79% seen once, with 6% to 7% in the top ten. Input material: memory (CD45RA-) CD4+ T cells from blood. This TCR was recovered from a human donor in good health. The chain uses TRBV5-1 and TRBJ1-1, with D maybe TRBD1 (5 bases). In DNA form, the CDR3 reads TGCGCCAGCAGCCTATGGGGCAGGAGTGAAGCTTTCTTT. Its translation is CASSLWGRSEAFF.